Presented here are 5 T cell receptor beta chains from one specimen sequenced in a study of blood T cell repertoires in COVID-19. Profiling relied on immunoSEQ multiplex PCR, and the TCRdb table lists in-frame clones only, not all of them. This sample carries over 300,000 clones, 80% to 90% of them seen once, and the ten largest clones take 5% to 7%. Sample: peripheral blood. The receptors here all came from a man between 18 and 29 years old who had recovered from COVID-19.

The chain has TRBV24-1 and TRBJ1-5; 7 bases map to TRBD1. The V gene end was trimmed by 2 bases and the J gene end by 7 bases; junction bases not matched to a gene: 16. CDR3 length: 18 residues. Germline V gene lookup returns CDR1 KGHDR and CDR2 SFDVKD. In nucleotides, the CDR3 is TGTGCCACCAGTGATTCCCCCGGACAGGTTCCCTCGAGGCAGCCCCAGCATTTT. Amino acids: CATSDSPGQVPSRQPQHF.

Only one count was recorded for this clone. The gene calls are TRBV4-3 and TRBJ1-3; D gene unclear. The V gene lost 2 bases and the J gene lost 2 bases, with 10 bases spanning the gap. The CDR3 length is 15 residues. The germline V gene encodes CDR1 LGHNA and CDR2 YSLEER. The CDR3 nucleotides read TGCGCCAGCAGCCAAAGTGCATCTACTGGAAACACCATATATTTT. It codes for CASSQSASTGNTIYF.

The CDR3 region is CASSMRGQLNTEAFF. The DNA for the CDR3 is TGTGCCAGTAGTATGAGAGGGCAGTTGAACACTGAAGCTTTCTTT. This chain connects TRBV19 to TRBJ1-1; D gene uncertain. The CDR3 sequence is 15 residues long. Germline-derived CDR1 and CDR2 are LNHDA and SQIVND (reference sequence). The germline V and J ends were trimmed by 3 bases and 0 bases, with 11 bases remaining between them.

This chain uses TRBV20-1 with TRBJ1-1; weak D call: TRBD1 (5 bases). CDR1 and CDR2 from the germline V gene are DFQATT and SNEGSKA (reference sequence). The V gene lost 3 bases and the J gene lost 4 bases, with 12 bases spanning the gap. CDR3 length: 13 residues. The DNA for the CDR3 is TGCAGTGCTAGTGTAGGGGAGGGCACTGAAGCTTTCTTT. This encodes CSASVGEGTEAFF.

The chain combines TRBV19 with TRBJ2-1, with 9 positions matching TRBD2. The CDR3 covers 15 residues. CDR1 and CDR2 from the germline V gene are LNHDA and SQIVND (reference sequence). The V segment lost 5 bases and the J segment 9 bases; nucleotides outside the gene matches: 11. Here the CDR3 DNA reads TGTGCCAGTAGTGTCCCTAGCGGGATAGGAGGTGAGCAGTTCTTC. Translation: CASSVPSGIGGEQFF.